In its sample, the clone carrying this T cell receptor beta chain was seen once. The PCR ran on 60 Vbeta and 13 Jbeta primers. The repertoire was sequenced with immunoSEQ multiplex PCR; TCRdb's copy has only in-frame clones and lacks some. Among under 150,000 clones listed, about 80% were seen once. These data come from a study of cytomegalovirus exposure and HLA in healthy donors. This receptor was obtained from a man in his thirties or forties in good health and CMV-seronegative. What was sequenced was PBMCs.

The CDR3: CATSMLAEQETQYF. The DNA for the CDR3 is TGTGCCACCAGCATGCTAGCGGAGCAAGAGACCCAGTACTTC. This sequence joins TRBV15 and TRBJ2-5; 7 positions agree with TRBD2. V trimming: 4 bases; J trimming: 2 bases; junction bases outside the gene matches: 4. Germline CDR1 is LNHNV and CDR2 is YYDKDF (reference sequence). CDR3 length: 14 residues.